Included here is one T cell receptor (beta chain) sequence, with context. The sample is drawn from a study of OX40 agonist ivuxolimab in advanced cancers. Method: immunoSEQ multiplex PCR; TCRdb's copy keeps in-frame clones and lacks some. The sample lists tens of thousands of clones, around 84% occurring once. V lost 5 bases and J 0 bases, leaving 13 bases between the germline ends. The CDR3 has 16 amino acids. Germline CDR1 SGHTA, CDR2 FQGTGA. The specimen comprised CD4+ or CD8+ T cells sorted from blood, sampled in a trial of the OX40 agonist ivuxolimab. This TCR was sampled from an adult with an advanced solid tumor such as melanoma, head and neck, liver or kidney cancer. The chain employs TRBV7-3 and TRBJ2-2; the D gene is possibly TRBD2 (5 bases). The CDR3 loop is CASSLRGHANTGELFF. DNA for the CDR3: TGTGCCAGCAGCCTACGCGGGCATGCGAACACCGGGGAGCTGTTTTTT.